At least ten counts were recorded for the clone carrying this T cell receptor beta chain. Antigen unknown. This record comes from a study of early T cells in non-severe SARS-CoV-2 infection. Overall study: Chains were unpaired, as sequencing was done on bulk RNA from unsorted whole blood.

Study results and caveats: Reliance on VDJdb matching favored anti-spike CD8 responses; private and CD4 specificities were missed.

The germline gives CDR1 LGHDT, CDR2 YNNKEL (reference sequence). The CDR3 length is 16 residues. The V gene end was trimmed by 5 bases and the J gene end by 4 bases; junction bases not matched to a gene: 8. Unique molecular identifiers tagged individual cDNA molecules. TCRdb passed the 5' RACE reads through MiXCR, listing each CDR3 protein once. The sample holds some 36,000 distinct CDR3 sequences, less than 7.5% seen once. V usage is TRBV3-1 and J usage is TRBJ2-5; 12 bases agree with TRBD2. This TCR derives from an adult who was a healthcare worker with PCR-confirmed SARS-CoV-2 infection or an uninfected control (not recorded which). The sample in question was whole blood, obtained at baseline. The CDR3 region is CASSSPLAGGPETQYF. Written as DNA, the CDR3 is TGTGCCAGCAGCTCACCACTAGCGGGAGGACCAGAGACCCAGTACTTC.